The text below deals with one T cell receptor (beta chain). The source of the sample is a study of blood T cell repertoires in COVID-19. V lost 7 bases and J lost 3; bases outside the gene matches: 8. Germline CDR1 and CDR2: WSHSY and SAAADI. This CDR3 contains 14 residues. Original handling: Amplification with reference gene primers provided the estimates of nucleated cell counts. The protocol was immunoSEQ multiplex PCR, while the TCRdb copy is restricted to in-frame clones and leaves out a portion. The D gene and trimming were derived from the DNA, and the V and J assignments and clone size from that table. The sample includes about 250,000 clones, around 90% seen only once; the top ten take 1.2% to 1.5%.

Specimen: peripheral blood. This rearrangement joins TRBV10-2 to TRBJ2-7; 8 nucleotides match TRBD1. The origin of this receptor is an older man with acute or convalescent COVID-19. CDR3 DNA sequence: TGCGCCAGCACCGACAGGGGTATTGACTACGAGCAGTACTTC. Its protein is CASTDRGIDYEQYF.